Listed below are T cell receptor beta chains from one sample, sequenced in a study of sequential checkpoint blockade in melanoma. Data came from immunoSEQ multiplex PCR; TCRdb stores just in-frame clones and leaves some out. The sample shows about 12,000 clones, roughly a quarter of them seen only once. Material: tumor tissue (inferred from file names), obtained from a patient given nivolumab and ipilimumab in sequence. Receptor source: a human donor with melanoma. CDR3s include the opening cysteine and the closing phenylalanine or tryptophan. D genes are given only for firm matches. Clone size is given for some rows only: seen once, a few or many times, or a class if the clone is expanded.

V	D	size	J	CDR3	DNA
TRBV11-3	NA	few	TRBJ2-7	CASSVGTTITYEQYF	TGTGCCAGCAGCGTCGGGACCACTATTACCTACGAGCAGTACTTC
TRBV2	NA	NA	TRBJ2-5	CASTRGSPWETQYF	TGTGCCAGCACCCGAGGGTCCCCCTGGGAGACCCAGTACTTC
TRBV5-1	TRBD2	NA	TRBJ2-7	CASSSGAGGGYEQYF	TGCGCCAGCAGCTCGGGGGCGGGGGGCGGCTACGAGCAGTACTTC
TRBV29-1	TRBD1	NA	TRBJ2-5	CSVEDRVLETQYF	TGCAGCGTTGAGGACAGGGTATTGGAGACCCAGTACTTC
TRBV19	NA	NA	TRBJ2-2	CASSAWGVGDTGELFF	TGTGCCAGTAGTGCTTGGGGGGTGGGAGACACCGGGGAGCTGTTTTTT
TRBV11-3	TRBD2	few	TRBJ2-1	CASSLGVGGIEQFF	TGTGCCAGCAGCTTAGGAGTCGGGGGGATTGAGCAGTTCTTC
TRBV18	NA	NA	TRBJ1-2	CASSPEQNYGYTF	TGTGCCAGCTCACCAGAACAGAACTATGGCTACACCTTC
TRBV6-8	NA	few	TRBJ2-3	CASSFPGLRLPGDTQYF	TGTGCCAGCAGTTTTCCGGGACTCCGCCTTCCTGGAGATACGCAGTATTTT
TRBV18	TRBD1	NA	TRBJ2-1	CASSGQGGGLNEQFF	TGTGCCAGCTCAGGACAGGGGGGTGGCTTGAATGAGCAGTTCTTC
TRBV6-8	NA	few	TRBJ1-2	CASGDGWSRDGYTF	TGTGCCAGCGGGGACGGTTGGTCAAGGGATGGCTACACCTTC
TRBV11-3	NA	NA	TRBJ1-3	CASSSHYSGNTIYF	TGTGCCAGCAGCTCCCATTACTCTGGAAACACCATATATTTT
TRBV19	NA	NA	TRBJ2-7	CASKRVQGSHEQYF	TGTGCCAGTAAGCGGGTACAAGGAAGCCACGAGCAGTACTTC
TRBV6-8	NA	medium-sized	TRBJ2-1	CASSHGVNEQFF	TGTGCCAGCAGTCATGGGGTCAATGAGCAGTTCTTC
TRBV6-8	NA	few	TRBJ1-4	CASTRQATNEKLFF	TGTGCCAGCACCAGACAGGCAACTAATGAAAAACTGTTTTTT
TRBV5-1	TRBD1	large	TRBJ1-1	CASSLSGGPNTEAFF	TGCGCCAGCAGCTTGTCAGGGGGGCCGAACACTGAAGCTTTCTTT
TRBV19	NA	NA	TRBJ2-2	CASSYRGGGGRELFF	TGTGCCAGTAGTTACCGCGGTGGGGGAGGCAGGGAGCTGTTTTTT
TRBV28	NA	NA	TRBJ1-1	CASSLNPSWDTEAFF	TGTGCCAGCAGTTTAAACCCATCATGGGACACTGAAGCTTTCTTT
TRBV11-3	TRBD1	NA	TRBJ1-1	CASSSSDRANTEAFF	TGTGCCAGCAGCTCATCTGACAGGGCGAACACTGAAGCTTTCTTT
TRBV6-8	TRBD1	NA	TRBJ1-5	CASREDRGDQPQHF	TGTGCCAGCAGAGAGGACAGGGGGGATCAGCCCCAGCATTTT
TRBV4-1	TRBD1	NA	TRBJ1-5	CASSQRTGSNQPQHF	TGCGCCAGCAGCCAACGGACAGGGAGCAATCAGCCCCAGCATTTT
TRBV11-1	NA	few	TRBJ2-3	CASSRDTRTDTQYF	TGTGCCAGCAGCCGGGACACCCGCACAGATACGCAGTATTTT
TRBV28	NA	NA	TRBJ2-4	CASSPGGGGKNIQYF	TGTGCCAGCAGCCCAGGGGGGGGAGGCAAAAACATTCAGTACTTC
TRBV18	NA	once	TRBJ2-7	CASSPTGPLYEQYF	TGTGCCAGCTCACCGACGGGACCGCTCTACGAGCAGTACTTC
TRBV5-1	TRBD2	once	TRBJ2-7	CASSLGAGGPVSYEQYF	TGCGCCAGCAGCTTGGGTGCGGGAGGGCCCGTCTCCTACGAGCAGTACTTC
TRBV11-3	NA	many	TRBJ2-7	CASSLTLTPYEQYF	TGTGCCAGCAGCTTAACTCTTACCCCCTACGAGCAGTACTTC
TRBV18	NA	NA	TRBJ1-4	CASSTDGSVAEKLFF	TGTGCCAGCTCAACGGACGGGAGCGTTGCTGAAAAACTGTTTTTT
TRBV11-3	NA	many	TRBJ1-1	CASSLENGGAEAFF	TGTGCCAGCAGCTTGGAGAATGGGGGAGCTGAAGCTTTCTTT
TRBV19	TRBD2	NA	TRBJ2-1	CASSATSGNYNEQFF	TGTGCCAGTAGTGCAACTAGCGGAAACTACAATGAGCAGTTCTTC
TRBV28	TRBD2	NA	TRBJ2-1	CASTSGGRISYNEQFF	TGTGCCAGCACAAGTGGCGGGAGGATCTCCTACAATGAGCAGTTCTTC
TRBV4-1	NA	many	TRBJ2-1	CASSQVRRPTYNEQFF	TGCGCCAGCAGCCAAGTAAGGCGACCCACTTACAATGAGCAGTTCTTC
TRBV5-1	NA	NA	TRBJ2-5	CASSFNGRQETQYF	TGCGCCAGCAGCTTCAATGGCAGACAAGAGACCCAGTACTTC
TRBV7-1	NA	many	TRBJ2-3	CASSSTGLTDTQYF	TGTGCCAGCAGCTCGACAGGTCTGACAGATACGCAGTATTTT
TRBV12-5	NA	NA	TRBJ2-5	CASGHRGGQETQYF	TGTGCTAGTGGGCACAGGGGGGGCCAAGAGACCCAGTACTTC
TRBV6-8	NA	NA	TRBJ1-1	CASSYQGNTEAFF	TGTGCCAGCAGTTATCAAGGGAACACTGAAGCTTTCTTT
TRBV28	TRBD2	few	TRBJ2-7	CASSLWGGSSYEQYF	TGTGCCAGCAGTCTGTGGGGCGGGAGCTCCTACGAGCAGTACTTC
TRBV19	NA	once	TRBJ1-1	CASTSFKGTEAFF	TGTGCCAGTACCAGTTTTAAGGGGACTGAAGCTTTCTTT
TRBV28	TRBD1	NA	TRBJ2-1	CAATRDRLYNEQFF	TGTGCGGCGACCCGGGACAGACTCTACAATGAGCAGTTCTTC
TRBV4-1	NA	few	TRBJ2-7	CASSQDWGVPYEQYF	TGCGCCAGCAGCCAAGATTGGGGGGTCCCCTACGAGCAGTACTTC
TRBV6-8	NA	few	TRBJ2-4	CASSYSGRGKNIQYF	TGTGCCAGCAGTTACTCGGGCCGGGGGAAAAACATTCAGTACTTC
TRBV9	NA	NA	TRBJ2-3	CASSDSFPSTDTQYF	TGTGCCAGCAGTGATTCATTTCCTAGCACAGATACGCAGTATTTT
TRBV7-1	NA	few	TRBJ1-1	CASSLVRGTEAFF	TGTGCCAGCAGTCTTGTCAGGGGTACTGAAGCTTTCTTT
TRBV12-5	TRBD1	NA	TRBJ1-3	CATTGDGNTIYF	TGTGCCACCACAGGGGACGGAAACACCATATATTTT
TRBV10-2	NA	NA	TRBJ2-7	CASRREGGTYEQYF	TGCGCCAGCAGAAGGGAAGGGGGGACCTACGAGCAGTACTTC
TRBV6-8	TRBD2	few	TRBJ2-1	CASSQSSLYERGGQFF	TGTGCCAGCAGTCAATCCTCCCTTTACGAGCGGGGAGGGCAGTTCTTC
TRBV6-8	NA	NA	TRBJ1-5	CASSRPAAVENQPQHF	TGTGCCAGCTCCCGCCCCGCCGCCGTCGAGAATCAGCCCCAGCATTTT
TRBV19	TRBD2	once	TRBJ2-5	CASSSPAGGPETQYF	TGTGCCAGTAGTAGCCCAGCGGGAGGGCCGGAGACCCAGTACTTC
TRBV10-3	NA	NA	TRBJ2-5	CAISETPFRTAQETQYF	TGTGCCATCAGTGAGACGCCCTTCCGGACAGCTCAAGAGACCCAGTACTTC
TRBV11-3	NA	NA	TRBJ2-3	CASSYQAASTDTQYF	TGTGCCAGCAGCTACCAAGCGGCCAGCACAGATACGCAGTATTTT
TRBV11-3	NA	NA	TRBJ2-7	CASSFWVPEGSYEQYF	TGTGCCAGCAGCTTTTGGGTCCCGGAGGGCTCCTACGAGCAGTACTTC
TRBV19	NA	NA	TRBJ2-7	CASSTASGGYSYEQYF	TGTGCCAGTAGTACCGCCAGTGGCGGTTATTCCTACGAGCAGTACTTC
TRBV19	NA	NA	TRBJ1-5	CASSMKGLLDQHF	TGTGCCAGTAGTATGAAAGGGCTTTTAGACCAGCATTTT
TRBV11-3	NA	few	TRBJ2-7	CASSSLTGALYEQYF	TGTGCCAGCAGCTCCTTAACTGGGGCCCTCTACGAGCAGTACTTC
TRBV9	NA	NA	TRBJ2-3	CASSVGSGAWDTQYF	TGTGCCAGCAGCGTAGGAAGTGGGGCCTGGGATACGCAGTATTTT
TRBV19	NA	few	TRBJ1-4	CASSIDRGNEKLFF	TGTGCCAGTAGTATAGACAGGGGTAATGAAAAACTGTTTTTT
TRBV6-8	TRBD2	NA	TRBJ2-3	CASSYREGTDTQYF	TGTGCCAGCAGTTACAGGGAGGGAACGGATACGCAGTATTTT
TRBV11-3	NA	NA	TRBJ1-2	CASSLGGRSFNYGYTF	TGTGCCAGCAGCTTGGGGGGGCGCAGTTTTAACTATGGCTACACCTTC
TRBV29-1	NA	NA	TRBJ2-1	CSVMRDSTYNEQFF	TGCAGCGTTATGCGGGACAGTACCTACAATGAGCAGTTCTTC
TRBV10-2	NA	few	TRBJ2-1	CASSPDYNEQFF	TGCGCCAGCAGTCCGGACTACAATGAGCAGTTCTTC
TRBV6-8	NA	NA	TRBJ1-5	CASSYSTRGRYSNQPQHF	TGTGCCAGCAGTTACTCCACACGTGGCAGGTATAGCAATCAGCCCCAGCATTTT